This T cell receptor beta chain was found in a study of beta chain features in type 1 diabetes. Study results and caveats: Type 1 diabetes patients showed a moderate but significant shortening of TCRB CDR3s in all four CD4+ subsets.

As concerns this clone: Its antigen is as yet unknown.

The V gene's germline CDR1 is SGHTA and CDR2 FQGNSA. With V trimmed by 1 base and J by 3 bases, 5 bases remained unmatched. The CDR3 is 15 residues long. The study reverse transcribed the entire isolated RNA, so it sequenced expressed TCRB transcripts. Measured with immunoSEQ multiplex PCR; TCRdb has only the in-frame clones, and not every one. This table holds 300,000 to 350,000 clones, approximately 9.9% found once. Source material: central memory CD4+ T cells from blood. The TCR originated in a man younger than 45 with type 1 diabetes. The chain couples TRBV7-2 to TRBJ1-2; 7 nucleotides agree with TRBD1. Here the CDR3 reads CASSLVGDSDYGYTF. The CDR3 nucleotides read TGTGCCAGCAGCTTAGTGGGGGACAGCGACTATGGCTACACCTTC.